One and the same sample provided the 4 T cell receptor beta chains below, sequenced in a study of T cell responses to AZD1222 COVID-19 vaccine. The protocol was immunoSEQ multiplex PCR, while the TCRdb copy is restricted to in-frame clones and leaves out a portion. The sample consists of roughly 40,000 clones, approximately 88% of them appearing once. The sample here was peripheral blood, taken 28 days after the second dose of the MenACWY control vaccine. These TCRs come from an adult who received the MenACWY meningococcal vaccine as a control.

This clone was recorded only once. The J gene is TRBJ2-1, the V gene TRBV9; possible D gene TRBD2, 6 bases. The V gene lost 0 bases and the J gene lost 0 bases, with 7 bases spanning the gap. CDR3 length: 15 residues. Germline CDR1 is SGDLS and CDR2 is YYNGEE. For the CDR3, the DNA is TGTGCCAGCAGCGTAGATAGCGGCTCCTACAATGAGCAGTTCTTC. Protein: CASSVDSGSYNEQFF.

The V gene is TRBV28, the J gene TRBJ2-1; D is ambiguous. Per the germline V gene, CDR1 is MDHEN and CDR2 is SYDVKM. This CDR3 spans 13 amino acids. Trimming shortened V by 0 bases and J by 9 bases, and 9 bases separated the two germline ends. This chain's CDR3 is CASSLWGMVEQFF. In DNA, the CDR3 is TGTGCCAGCAGTTTATGGGGGATGGTTGAGCAGTTCTTC.

This chain links TRBV5-1 with TRBJ1-6, with 8 bases that match TRBD1. With 3 bases clipped from V and 6 bases from J, the junction kept 8 bases outside the gene matches. Germline CDR1 reads SGHRS; CDR2 reads YFSETQ. CDR3 length equals 16 residues. This chain's CDR3 is CASSSDRVVSNSPLHF. DNA for the CDR3: TGCGCCAGCAGCTCGGACAGGGTAGTGAGTAATTCACCCCTCCACTTT.

This clone occurred once. The chain links TRBV28 to TRBJ2-7; a weak D match, TRBD1 (6 bases). CDR3 length: 12 residues. V was pared by 7 bases and J by 12 bases, with 19 bases between. The germline CDR1 and CDR2 sequences are MDHEN and SYDVKM. Here the CDR3 reads CASNLGQSRMYF. CDR3 sequence (DNA): TGTGCCAGCAACCTCGGACAGTCCCGAATGTACTTC.